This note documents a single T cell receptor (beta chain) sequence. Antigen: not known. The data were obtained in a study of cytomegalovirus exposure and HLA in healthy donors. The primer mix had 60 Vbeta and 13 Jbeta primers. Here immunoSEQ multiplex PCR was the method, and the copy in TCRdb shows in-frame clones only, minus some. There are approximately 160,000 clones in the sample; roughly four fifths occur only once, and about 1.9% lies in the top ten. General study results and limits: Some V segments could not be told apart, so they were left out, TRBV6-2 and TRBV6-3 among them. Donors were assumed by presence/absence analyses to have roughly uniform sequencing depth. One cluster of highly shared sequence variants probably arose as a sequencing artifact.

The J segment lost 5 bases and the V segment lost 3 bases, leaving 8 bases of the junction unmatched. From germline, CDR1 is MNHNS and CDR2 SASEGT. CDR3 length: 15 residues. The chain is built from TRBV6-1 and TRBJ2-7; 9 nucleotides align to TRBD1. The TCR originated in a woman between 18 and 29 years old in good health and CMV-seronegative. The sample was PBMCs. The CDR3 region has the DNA TGTGCCAGCAGTGAGCCCGGACAGGGGCGCGACGAGCAGTACTTC. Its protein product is CASSEPGQGRDEQYF.